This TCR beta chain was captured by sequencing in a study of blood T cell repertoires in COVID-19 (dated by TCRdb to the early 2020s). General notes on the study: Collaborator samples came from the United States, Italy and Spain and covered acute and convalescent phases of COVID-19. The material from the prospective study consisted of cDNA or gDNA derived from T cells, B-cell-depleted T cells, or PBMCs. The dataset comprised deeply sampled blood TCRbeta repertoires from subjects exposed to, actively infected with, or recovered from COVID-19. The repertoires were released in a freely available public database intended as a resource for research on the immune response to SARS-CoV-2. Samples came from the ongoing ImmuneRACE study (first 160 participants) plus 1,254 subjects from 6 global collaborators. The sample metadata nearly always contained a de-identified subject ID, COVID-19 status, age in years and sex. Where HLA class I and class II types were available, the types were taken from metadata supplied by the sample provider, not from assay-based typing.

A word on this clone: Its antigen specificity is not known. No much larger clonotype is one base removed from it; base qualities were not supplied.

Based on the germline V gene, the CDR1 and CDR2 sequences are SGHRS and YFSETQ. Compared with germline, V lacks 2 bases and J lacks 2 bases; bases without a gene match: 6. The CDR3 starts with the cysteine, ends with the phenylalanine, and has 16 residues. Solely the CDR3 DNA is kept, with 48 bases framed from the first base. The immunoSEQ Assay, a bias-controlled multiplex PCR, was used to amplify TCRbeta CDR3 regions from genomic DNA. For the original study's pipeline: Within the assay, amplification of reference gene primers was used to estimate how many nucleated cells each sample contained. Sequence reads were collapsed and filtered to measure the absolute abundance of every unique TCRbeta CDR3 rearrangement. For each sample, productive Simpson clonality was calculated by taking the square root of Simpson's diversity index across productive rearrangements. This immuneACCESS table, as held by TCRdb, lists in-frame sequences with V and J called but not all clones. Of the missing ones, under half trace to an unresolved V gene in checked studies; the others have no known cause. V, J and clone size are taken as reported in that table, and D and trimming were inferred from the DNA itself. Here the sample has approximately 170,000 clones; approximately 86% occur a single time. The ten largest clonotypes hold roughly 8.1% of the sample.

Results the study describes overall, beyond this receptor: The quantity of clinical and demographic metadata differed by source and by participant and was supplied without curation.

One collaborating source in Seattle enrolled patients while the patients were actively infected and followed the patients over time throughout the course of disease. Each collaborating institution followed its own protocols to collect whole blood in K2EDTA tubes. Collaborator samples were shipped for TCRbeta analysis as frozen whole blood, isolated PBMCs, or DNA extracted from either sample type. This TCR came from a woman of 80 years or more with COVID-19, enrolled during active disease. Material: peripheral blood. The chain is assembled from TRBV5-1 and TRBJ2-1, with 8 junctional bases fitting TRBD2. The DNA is TGCGCCAGCAGCTTAAGCGGGAGTATTGCCTACAATGAGCAGTTCTTC. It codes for CASSLSGSIAYNEQFF.